The present TCR beta chain was sequenced within a study of CD8 T cells in Susac syndrome. Germline CDR1 is KGHSH and CDR2 is LQKENI. Trimming left V 6 bases short and J 0 bases short, with 12 bases between. The CDR3 is 14 residues long. Reverse transcription of about 0.5 to 1 ug RNA was carried out with random hexamers. Each CDR3 protein is one row after TCRdb ran MiXCR on the immunoSEQ multiplex PCR reads. This sample yields more than 150,000 distinct CDR3 sequences, of which 95% are seen a single time; approximately 0.15% belongs to the top ten. Sequences were obtained from CD8+ T cells from PBMCs. The clonotype originates from a human donor with Susac syndrome. This chain uses TRBV18 with TRBJ2-7; D might be TRBD1 (5 bases). The CDR3 sequence: CASSLGPFSYEQYF. CDR3 bases: TGTGCCAGCTCCCTGGGGCCCTTCTCCTACGAGCAGTACTTC.